One and the same sample provided the 6 T cell receptor beta chains below, sequenced in a study of cytomegalovirus exposure and HLA in healthy donors. Profiling relied on immunoSEQ multiplex PCR, and the TCRdb table lists in-frame clones only, not all of them. Seen here are roughly 70,000 clones, nearly 96% observed once, and the top ten hold more than 3.5%. The sample taken for sequencing was PBMCs. The source of these receptors is a woman younger than 35 in good health and CMV-seropositive.

This rearrangement joins TRBV5-1 to TRBJ2-7; 9 bases align to TRBD2. The CDR3 is 13 residues long. In germline, CDR1 is SGHRS, CDR2 YFSETQ. V lost 5 bases to trimming and J lost 2 bases; unmatched junction nucleotides: 2. CDR3 bases: TGCGCCAGCAGTTCTAGCGGGACCTACGAGCAGTACTTC. Translating it yields CASSSSGTYEQYF. The complete variable domain, with remaining parts taken from reference TRBV5-1 and TRBJ2-7, reads KAGVTQTPRYLIKTRGQQVTLSCSPISGHRSVSWYQQTPGQGLQFLFEYFSETQRNKGNFPGRFSGRQFSNSRSEMNVSTLELGDSALYLCASSSSGTYEQYFGPGTRLTVT.

The chain combines TRBV6-5 with TRBJ2-1, with 8 bases lining up with TRBD2. The CDR3 is 13 residues long. CDR1 is MNHEY and CDR2 is SVGAGI in the germline V gene. J lost 4 bases, V lost 7 bases, and 3 bases had no gene match. The CDR3 DNA is TGTGCCAGCAATGAGCGGGAGTACAATGAGCAGTTCTTC. This sequence encodes CASNEREYNEQFF.

The J gene is TRBJ2-7, the V gene TRBV11-2, with 8 bases matching TRBD1. Germline CDR1 reads SGHAT; CDR2 reads FQNNGV. Losses at the gene ends were 6 bases for V and 9 bases for J; bases not matched to a gene: 16. This CDR3 spans 15 amino acids. The chain's CDR3 is CASSHYTGQERGQYF. The CDR3 bases are TGTGCCAGCAGTCATTATACGGGACAGGAGAGAGGGCAGTACTTC.

This clone was counted once. The V gene is TRBV6-6, the J gene TRBJ2-7, with TRBD2 matching over 9 bases. Unmatched junction bases numbered 7, after V lost 6 bases and J lost 4 bases. CDR3 length: 14 residues. Germline CDR1 MNHNY, CDR2 SVGAGI (reference sequence). In DNA form, the CDR3 reads TGTGCCAGCAGACCAGGCGGGAGGGGGTACGAGCAGTACTTC. It codes for CASRPGGRGYEQYF.

The rearrangement joins TRBV7-2 to TRBJ2-3, with unresolved D. Germline CDR1 and CDR2: SGHTA and FQGNSA. This CDR3 has 13 amino acids. V was cut by 5 bases and J by 5 bases, with 11 bases left in between. CDR3 DNA: TGTGCCAGCAGCGCGATCGTACTAGATACGCAGTATTTT. Amino acids: CASSAIVLDTQYF.

The chain couples TRBV30 to TRBJ2-1; 7 bases are a match to TRBD2. Trimming removed 2 bases from V and 6 bases from J; junction bases left unmatched: 7. Germline V gene sequence: CDR1 GTSNPN, CDR2 SVGIG (reference sequence). The CDR3 consists of 14 residues. For the CDR3, the DNA is TGTGCCTGGAGTTACCTAAGGGAGGGCAATGAGCAGTTCTTC. Residues: CAWSYLREGNEQFF.